Included here is one T cell receptor (beta chain) sequence, with context. What it recognizes is unknown. Samples were taken at baseline and on day 1 of cycles 4 and 7. This entry comes from a study of OX40 agonist ivuxolimab in advanced cancers. Whole-study findings and limits: Some nonresponders also had low normalized T-cell clonal expansion.

Here immunoSEQ multiplex PCR was the method, and the copy in TCRdb shows in-frame clones only, minus some. This sample yields about 68,000 clones, of which roughly 82% are seen a single time; under 2% belongs to the top ten. CDR3 length: 12 residues. The germline gives CDR1 MDHEN, CDR2 SYDVKM. V lost 8 bases, J lost 4 bases, and 9 bases lay in between. Sample: CD4+ or CD8+ T cells sorted from blood, taken in a trial of the OX40 agonist ivuxolimab. V is TRBV28 and J is TRBJ1-5, with D hard to call. The sequence derives from an adult with an advanced solid tumor such as melanoma, head and neck, liver or kidney cancer. The CDR3 region is CASLGLNQPQHF. The CDR3 DNA reads TGTGCCAGCTTAGGGCTAAATCAGCCCCAGCATTTT.